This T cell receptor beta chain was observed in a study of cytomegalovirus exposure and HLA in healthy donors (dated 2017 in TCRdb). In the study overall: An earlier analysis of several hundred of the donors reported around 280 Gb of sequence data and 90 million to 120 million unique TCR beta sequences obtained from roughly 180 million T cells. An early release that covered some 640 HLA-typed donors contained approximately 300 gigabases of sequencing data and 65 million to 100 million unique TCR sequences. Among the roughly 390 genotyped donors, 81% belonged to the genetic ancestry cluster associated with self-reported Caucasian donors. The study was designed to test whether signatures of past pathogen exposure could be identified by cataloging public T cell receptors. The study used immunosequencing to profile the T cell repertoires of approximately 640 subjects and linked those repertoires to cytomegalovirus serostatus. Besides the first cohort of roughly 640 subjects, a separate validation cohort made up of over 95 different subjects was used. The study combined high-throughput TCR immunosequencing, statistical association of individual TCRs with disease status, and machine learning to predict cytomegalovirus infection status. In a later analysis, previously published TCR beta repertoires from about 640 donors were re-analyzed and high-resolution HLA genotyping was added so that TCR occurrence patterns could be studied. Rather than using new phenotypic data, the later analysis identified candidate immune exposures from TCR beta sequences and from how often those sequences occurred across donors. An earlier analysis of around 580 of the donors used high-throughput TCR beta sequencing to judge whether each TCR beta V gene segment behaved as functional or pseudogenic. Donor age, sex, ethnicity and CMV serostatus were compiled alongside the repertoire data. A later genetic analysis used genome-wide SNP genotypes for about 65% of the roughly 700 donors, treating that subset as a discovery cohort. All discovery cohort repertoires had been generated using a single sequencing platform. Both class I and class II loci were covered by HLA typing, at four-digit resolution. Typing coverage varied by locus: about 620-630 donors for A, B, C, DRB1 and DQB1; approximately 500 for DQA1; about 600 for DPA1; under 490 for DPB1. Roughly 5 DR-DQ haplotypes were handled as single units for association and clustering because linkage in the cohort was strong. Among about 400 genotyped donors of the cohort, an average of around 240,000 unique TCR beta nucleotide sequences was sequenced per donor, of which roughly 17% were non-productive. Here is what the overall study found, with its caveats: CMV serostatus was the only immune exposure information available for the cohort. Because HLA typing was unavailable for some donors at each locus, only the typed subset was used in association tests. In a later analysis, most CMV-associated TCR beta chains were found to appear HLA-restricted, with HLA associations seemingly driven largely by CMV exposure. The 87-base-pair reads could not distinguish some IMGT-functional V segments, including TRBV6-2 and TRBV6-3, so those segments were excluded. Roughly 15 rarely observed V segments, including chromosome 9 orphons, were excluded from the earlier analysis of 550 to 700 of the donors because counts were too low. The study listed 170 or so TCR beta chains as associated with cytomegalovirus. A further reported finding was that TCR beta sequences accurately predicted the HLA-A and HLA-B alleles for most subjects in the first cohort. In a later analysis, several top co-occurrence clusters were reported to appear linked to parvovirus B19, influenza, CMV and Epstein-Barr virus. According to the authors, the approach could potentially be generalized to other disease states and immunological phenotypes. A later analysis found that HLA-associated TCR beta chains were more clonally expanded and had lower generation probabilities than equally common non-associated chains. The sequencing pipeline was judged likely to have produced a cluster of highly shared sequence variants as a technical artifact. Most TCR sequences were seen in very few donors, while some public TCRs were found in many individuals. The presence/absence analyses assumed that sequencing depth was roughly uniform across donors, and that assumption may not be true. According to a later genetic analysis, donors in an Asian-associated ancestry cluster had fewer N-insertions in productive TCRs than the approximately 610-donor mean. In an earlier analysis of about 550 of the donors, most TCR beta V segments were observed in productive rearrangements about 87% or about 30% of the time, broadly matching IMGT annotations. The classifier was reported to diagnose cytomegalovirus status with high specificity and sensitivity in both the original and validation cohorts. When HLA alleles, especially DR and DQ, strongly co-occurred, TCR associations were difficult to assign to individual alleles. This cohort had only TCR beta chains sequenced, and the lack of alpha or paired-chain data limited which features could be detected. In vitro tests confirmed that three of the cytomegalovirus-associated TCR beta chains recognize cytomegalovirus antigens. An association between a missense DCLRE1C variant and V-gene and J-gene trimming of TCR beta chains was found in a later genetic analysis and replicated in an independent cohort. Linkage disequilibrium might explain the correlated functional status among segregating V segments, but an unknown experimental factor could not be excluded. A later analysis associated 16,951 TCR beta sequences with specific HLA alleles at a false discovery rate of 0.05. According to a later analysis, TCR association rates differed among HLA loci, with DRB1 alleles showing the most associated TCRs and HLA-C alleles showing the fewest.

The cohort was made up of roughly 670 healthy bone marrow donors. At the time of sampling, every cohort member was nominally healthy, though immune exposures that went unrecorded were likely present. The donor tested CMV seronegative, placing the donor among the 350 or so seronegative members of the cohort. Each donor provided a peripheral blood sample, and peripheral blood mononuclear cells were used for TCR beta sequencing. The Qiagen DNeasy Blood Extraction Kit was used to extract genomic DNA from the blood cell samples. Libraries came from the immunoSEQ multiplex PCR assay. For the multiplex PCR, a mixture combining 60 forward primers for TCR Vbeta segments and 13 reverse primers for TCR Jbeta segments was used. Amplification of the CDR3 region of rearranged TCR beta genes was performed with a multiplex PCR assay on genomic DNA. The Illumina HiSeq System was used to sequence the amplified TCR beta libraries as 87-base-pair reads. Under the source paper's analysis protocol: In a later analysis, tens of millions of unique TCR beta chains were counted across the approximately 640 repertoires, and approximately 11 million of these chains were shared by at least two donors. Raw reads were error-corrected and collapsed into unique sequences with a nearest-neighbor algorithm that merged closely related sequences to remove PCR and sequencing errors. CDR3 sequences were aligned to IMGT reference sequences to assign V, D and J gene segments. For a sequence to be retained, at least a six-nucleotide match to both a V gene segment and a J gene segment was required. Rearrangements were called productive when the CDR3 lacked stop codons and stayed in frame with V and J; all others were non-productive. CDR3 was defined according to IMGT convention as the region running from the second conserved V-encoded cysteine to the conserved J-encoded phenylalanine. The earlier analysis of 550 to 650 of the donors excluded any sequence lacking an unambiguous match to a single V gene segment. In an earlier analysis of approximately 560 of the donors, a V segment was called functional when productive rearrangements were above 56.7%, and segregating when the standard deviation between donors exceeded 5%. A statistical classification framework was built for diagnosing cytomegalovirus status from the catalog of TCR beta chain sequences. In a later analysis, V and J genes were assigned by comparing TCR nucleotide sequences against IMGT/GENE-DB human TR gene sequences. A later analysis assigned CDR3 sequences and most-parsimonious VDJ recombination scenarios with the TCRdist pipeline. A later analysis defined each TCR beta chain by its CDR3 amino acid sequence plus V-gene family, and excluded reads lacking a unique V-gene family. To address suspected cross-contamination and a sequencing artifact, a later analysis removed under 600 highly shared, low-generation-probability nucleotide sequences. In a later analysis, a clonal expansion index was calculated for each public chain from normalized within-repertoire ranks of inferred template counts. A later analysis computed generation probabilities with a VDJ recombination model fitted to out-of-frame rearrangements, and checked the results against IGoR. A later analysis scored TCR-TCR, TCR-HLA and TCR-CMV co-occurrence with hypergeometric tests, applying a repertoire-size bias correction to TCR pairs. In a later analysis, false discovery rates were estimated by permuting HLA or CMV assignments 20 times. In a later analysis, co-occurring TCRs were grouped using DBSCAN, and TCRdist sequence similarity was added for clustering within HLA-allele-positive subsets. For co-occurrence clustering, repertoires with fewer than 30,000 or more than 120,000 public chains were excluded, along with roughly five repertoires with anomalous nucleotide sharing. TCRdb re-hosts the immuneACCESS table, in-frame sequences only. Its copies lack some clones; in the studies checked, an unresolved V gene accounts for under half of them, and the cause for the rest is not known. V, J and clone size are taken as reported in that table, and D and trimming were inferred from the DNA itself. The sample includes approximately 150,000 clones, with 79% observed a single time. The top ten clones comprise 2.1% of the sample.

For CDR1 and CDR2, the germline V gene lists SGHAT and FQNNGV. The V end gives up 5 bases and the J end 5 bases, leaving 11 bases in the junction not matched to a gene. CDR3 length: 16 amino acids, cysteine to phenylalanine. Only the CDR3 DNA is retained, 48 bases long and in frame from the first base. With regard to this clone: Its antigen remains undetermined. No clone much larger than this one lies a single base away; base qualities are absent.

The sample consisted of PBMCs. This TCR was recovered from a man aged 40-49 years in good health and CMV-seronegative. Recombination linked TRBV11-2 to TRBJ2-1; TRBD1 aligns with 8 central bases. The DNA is TGTGCCAGCAGCCTGACCGGGACAGGAAGAAACAATGAGCAGTTCTTC. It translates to CASSLTGTGRNNEQFF. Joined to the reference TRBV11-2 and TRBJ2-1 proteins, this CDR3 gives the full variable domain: EAGVAQSPRYKIIEKRQSVAFWCNPISGHATLYWYQQILGQGPKLLIQFQNNGVVDDSQLPKDRFSAERLKGVDSTLKIQPAKLEDSAVYLCASSLTGTGRNNEQFFGPGTRLTVL.